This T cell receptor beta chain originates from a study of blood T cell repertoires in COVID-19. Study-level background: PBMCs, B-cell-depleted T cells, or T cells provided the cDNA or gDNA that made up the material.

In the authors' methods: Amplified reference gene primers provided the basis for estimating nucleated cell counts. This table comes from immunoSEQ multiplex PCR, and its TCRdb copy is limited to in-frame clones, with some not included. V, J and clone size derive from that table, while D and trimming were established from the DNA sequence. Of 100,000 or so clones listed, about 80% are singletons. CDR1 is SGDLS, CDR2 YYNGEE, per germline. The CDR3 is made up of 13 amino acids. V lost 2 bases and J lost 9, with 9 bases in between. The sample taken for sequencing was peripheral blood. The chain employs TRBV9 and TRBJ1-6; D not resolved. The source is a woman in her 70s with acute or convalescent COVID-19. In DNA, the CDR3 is TGTGCCAGCAGCGTCCACGGCGGTTCACCCCTCCACTTT. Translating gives CASSVHGGSPLHF.